This T cell receptor beta chain was profiled in a study of control samples from healthy donors and cancer patients. Data came from immunoSEQ multiplex PCR; TCRdb stores just in-frame clones and leaves some out. Of 150,000 to 200,000 clones in the sample, about 90% were seen once. Germline V gene sequence: CDR1 KGHSH, CDR2 LQKENI. Trimming pared 4 bases from V and 1 base from J, leaving 1 base between. The length of the CDR3 is 11 residues. Source material: blood. The clonotype was recovered from a man younger than 30 in good health. The chain has TRBV18 and TRBJ2-5, with no clear D. Here the CDR3 DNA reads TGTGCCAGCTCACTCCAAGAGACCCAGTACTTC. Protein product: CASSLQETQYF.